What follows are 19 T cell receptor beta chains derived from one specimen sequenced in a study of blood T cells in healthy people across ages. A second PCR of about 7 to 11 cycles used a sample-barcoded 5' primer and a J-beta primer mix. TCRdb used MiXCR to reprocess the 5' RACE reads, holding one entry per CDR3 protein. Seen here are 700,000 to 950,000 distinct CDR3 sequences, roughly 47% observed once, and the top ten hold approximately 22%. The sample was blood. These receptors were taken from a woman aged 55-69 years in good health.

V and J are TRBV7-3 and TRBJ2-1; TRBD1 aligns across 11 bases. V lost 5 bases to trimming and J lost 6 bases; unmatched junction nucleotides: 3. The CDR3 covers 14 residues. The germline V gene encodes CDR1 SGHTA and CDR2 FQGTGA. The CDR3 coding sequence is TGTGCCAGCAGCCACGGGACAGGGGGCAATGAGCAGTTCTTC. Residues: CASSHGTGGNEQFF.

This sequence joins TRBV29-1 and TRBJ2-1; D is undetermined. CDR1 is SQVTM, CDR2 ANQGSEA, per germline. The CDR3 length is 13 residues. V was clipped by 4 bases and J by 3 bases, with 10 bases between them. CDR3 coding DNA: TGCAGCGTTGCTGGAGCCTACTACAATGAGCAGTTCTTC. Protein sequence: CSVAGAYYNEQFF.

The genes are TRBV6-2 or TRBV6-3 and TRBJ1-1; D uncertain. This CDR3 has 12 residues. The V and J ends lost 4 bases and 0 bases respectively, with 3 bases between them. From germline, CDR1 is MNHEY and CDR2 SVGEGT. The CDR3 DNA sequence: TGTGCCAGCAGTTCAATGAACACTGAAGCTTTCTTT. This translates into CASSSMNTEAFF.

The V gene is TRBV28, the J gene TRBJ1-5; 9 bases line up with TRBD1. Germline CDR1 MDHEN, CDR2 SYDVKM. Losses at the gene ends were 4 bases for V and 9 bases for J; bases not matched to a gene: 10. This CDR3 is 15 amino acids long. As DNA, the CDR3 is TGTGCCAGCAGTTCTCCGGGACAGGGCCCAGGGCCCCAGCATTTT. As protein: CASSSPGQGPGPQHF.

The V call is TRBV20-1, the J call TRBJ2-3, with D possibly TRBD2 on 5 matching bases. The CDR3 spans 15 residues. Trimming took 0 bases from V and 2 from J, leaving 12 bases between them. The germline V gene has CDR1 DFQATT and CDR2 SNEGSKA (reference sequence). This CDR3 reads CSARDSAGFTDTQYF. The CDR3 nucleotides are TGCAGTGCTAGAGATTCGGCGGGTTTCACAGATACGCAGTATTTT.

The chain combines TRBV20-1 with TRBJ1-3; the D gene is possibly TRBD1 (5 bases). CDR1 and CDR2 from the germline V gene are DFQATT and SNEGSKA (reference sequence). Trimming stripped 5 bases from V and 1 base from J, with 9 bases between. The CDR3 contains 13 residues. The CDR3 here is CSAGRQSGNTIYF. The CDR3 nucleotides read TGCAGTGCTGGAAGACAGTCTGGAAACACCATATATTTT.

This clonotype was picked up a small number of times. This chain uses TRBV6-5 with TRBJ2-2; D not certain. The V end lost 4 bases, the J end lost 1 base, and 4 bases lay between the germline ends. CDR3 size: 13 residues. Germline V gene lookup returns CDR1 MNHEY and CDR2 SVGAGI. The CDR3 region has the DNA TGTGCCAGCAGTTTAGGGAACACCGGGGAGCTGTTTTTT. Translation gives CASSLGNTGELFF.

V usage is TRBV3-1 and J usage is TRBJ2-7; the D call may be TRBD1 or TRBD2 (7 bases each). The CDR3 has 14 residues. Deletions cut 2 bases from V and 4 bases from J, with 12 bases between. Germline values: CDR1 LGHDT, CDR2 YNNKEL (reference sequence). CDR3 DNA sequence: TGTGCCAGCAGCCAACAGGGGGGGATTTACGAGCAGTACTTC. Its protein product is CASSQQGGIYEQYF.

This clonotype was seen once. J is TRBJ2-1 and V is TRBV29-1, with a tentative D call TRBD2 (6 bases). CDR3 length equals 13 residues. Trimming cost V 7 bases and J 8 bases, with 18 bases left between them. Germline V gene sequence: CDR1 SQVTM, CDR2 ANQGSEA. CDR3 sequence: CSGRLGPTDEQFF. The CDR3 DNA follows: TGCAGCGGTAGACTAGGACCGACCGATGAGCAGTTCTTC.

V is TRBV7-9 and J is TRBJ2-5; no clear D. In germline, CDR1 is SEHNR, CDR2 FQNEAQ (reference sequence). This CDR3 comprises 14 residues. Trimming took off 0 bases at V and 11 bases at J, with 16 bases between the two ends. CDR3 sequence (DNA): TGTGCCAGCAGCTTAGCGGTTGACGGCGTTGAGCAGTACTTC. Its translation is CASSLAVDGVEQYF.

This rearrangement joins TRBV7-9 to TRBJ2-1; 12 nucleotides match TRBD2. From germline, CDR1 is SEHNR and CDR2 FQNEAQ (reference sequence). CDR3 size: 16 residues. The V segment lost 1 base and the J segment 9 bases; nucleotides outside the gene matches: 7. CDR3 sequence (DNA): TGTGCCAGCAGCTTAGGAACGACTAGCGGGAGAGGTGAGCAGTTCTTC. Protein product: CASSLGTTSGRGEQFF.

This clonotype was detected only once. The chain uses TRBV3-1 and TRBJ1-5, with TRBD1 identical over 9 bases. The CDR3 has 15 residues. With 0 bases clipped from V and 3 bases from J, the junction kept 0 bases outside the gene matches. The germline V gene encodes CDR1 LGHDT and CDR2 YNNKEL (reference sequence). The CDR3: CASSQEQGANQPQHF. CDR3 nucleotides: TGTGCCAGCAGCCAAGAACAGGGGGCCAATCAGCCCCAGCATTTT. Based on the CDR3 plus reference TRBV3-1 and TRBJ1-5, the full variable domain is DTAVSQTPKYLVTQMGNDKSIKCEQNLGHDTMYWYKQDSKKFLKIMFSYNNKELIINETVPNRFSPKSPDKAHLNLHINSLELGDSAVYFCASSQEQGANQPQHFGDGTRLSIL.

This clonotype was picked up one time. The chain has TRBV28 and TRBJ2-7; 15 nucleotides match TRBD2. CDR1 and CDR2 (germline): MDHEN, SYDVKM. J lost 6 bases, V lost 7 bases, and 13 bases had no gene match. The length of the CDR3 is 17 residues. CDR3 nucleotide sequence: TGTGCCAGCACCATACCCGGGACTAGCGGGAGGTACGGCGAGCAGTACTTC. It translates to CASTIPGTSGRYGEQYF. The variable domain in full, completed from reference TRBV28 and TRBJ2-7, reads DVKVTQSSRYLVKRTGEKVFLECVQDMDHENMFWYRQDPGLGLRLIYFSYDVKMKEKGDIPEGYSVSREKKERFSLILESASTNQTSMYLCASTIPGTSGRYGEQYFGPGTRLTVT.

This chain connects TRBV27 to TRBJ1-2; the D is unclear. The germline CDR1 and CDR2 sequences are MNHEY and SMNVEV (reference sequence). This CDR3 region has 14 residues. The V gene lost 5 bases and the J gene lost 0 bases, with 10 bases spanning the gap. The CDR3: CASSPAASNYGYTF. The CDR3 region has the DNA TGTGCCAGCAGTCCCGCAGCTTCTAACTATGGCTACACCTTC.

This rearrangement joins TRBV6-2 or TRBV6-3 to TRBJ2-1; 9 nucleotides match TRBD1. The CDR3 has 16 residues. V gave up 2 bases and J gave up 6 bases; unmatched junction bases: 8. Germline lookup yields CDR1 MNHEY and CDR2 SVGEGT. CDR3 sequence reads: CASSYHRGQGGNEQFF. DNA of the CDR3: TGTGCCAGCAGTTACCACAGGGGGCAGGGGGGCAATGAGCAGTTCTTC.

This clonotype was detected a few times. The chain uses TRBV20-1 and TRBJ1-5, with TRBD1 as a possible D gene (5 bases). This CDR3 has 16 residues. V was trimmed by 3 bases and J by 5 bases, leaving 20 bases between them. Germline CDR1 reads DFQATT; CDR2 reads SNEGSKA (reference sequence). The DNA of the CDR3 is TGCAGTGCTAGTAGGGGAACCGAACGTGGGGATCAGCCCCAGCATTTT. Translated: CSASRGTERGDQPQHF.

This rearrangement joins TRBV20-1 to TRBJ2-5; no clear D gene. Trimming pared 0 bases from V and 5 bases from J, leaving 16 bases between. Germline values: CDR1 DFQATT, CDR2 SNEGSKA (reference sequence). The CDR3 has 15 residues. DNA of the CDR3: TGCAGTGCTAGAGATTTAAGGGTCGCCTCGGAGACCCAGTACTTC. Translated: CSARDLRVASETQYF.

V usage is TRBV20-1 and J usage is TRBJ1-2; D is unresolved. Germline lookup yields CDR1 DFQATT and CDR2 SNEGSKA (reference sequence). The CDR3 is 11 residues long. The V end lost 5 bases, the J end lost 7 bases, and 11 bases lay between the germline ends. CDR3 residues: CSAARTGGYTF. CDR3 bases: TGCAGTGCTGCCCGGACGGGTGGCTACACCTTC.

This chain uses TRBV4-3 with TRBJ1-2; no firm D call. This CDR3 has 13 residues. The germline V and J ends were trimmed by 0 bases and 8 bases, with 10 bases remaining between them. CDR1 is LGHNA, CDR2 YSLEER, per germline. CDR3: CASSQDWAGGYTF. The CDR3 nucleotides read TGCGCCAGCAGCCAAGATTGGGCCGGGGGCTACACCTTC.